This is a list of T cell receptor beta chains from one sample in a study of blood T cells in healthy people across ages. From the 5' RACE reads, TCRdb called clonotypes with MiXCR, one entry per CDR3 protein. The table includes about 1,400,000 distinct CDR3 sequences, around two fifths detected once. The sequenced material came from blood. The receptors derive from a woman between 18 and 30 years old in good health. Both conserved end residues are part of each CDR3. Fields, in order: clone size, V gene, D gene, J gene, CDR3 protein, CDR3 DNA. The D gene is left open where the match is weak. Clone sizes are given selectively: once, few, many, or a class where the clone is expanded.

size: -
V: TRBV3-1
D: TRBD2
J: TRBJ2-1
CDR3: CASSRGRGGNNEQFF
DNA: TGTGCCAGCAGCCGAGGGCGCGGGGGAAACAATGAGCAGTTCTTC

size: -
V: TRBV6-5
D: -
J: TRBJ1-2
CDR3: CASSYSPVAGYTF
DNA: TGTGCCAGCAGTTACTCGCCGGTAGCCGGCTACACCTTC

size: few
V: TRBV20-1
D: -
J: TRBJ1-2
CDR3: CSAPVPGEFGYGYTF
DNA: TGCAGTGCCCCCGTCCCAGGGGAATTCGGCTATGGCTACACCTTC

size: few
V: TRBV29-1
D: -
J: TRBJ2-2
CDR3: CSVEPGRDTGELFF
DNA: TGCAGCGTTGAACCAGGTCGGGACACCGGGGAGCTGTTTTTT

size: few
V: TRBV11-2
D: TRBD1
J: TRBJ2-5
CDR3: CASKDRGQETQYF
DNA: TGTGCCAGCAAGGACAGGGGGCAAGAGACCCAGTACTTC

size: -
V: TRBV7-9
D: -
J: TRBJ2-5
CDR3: CASSLAPNYNEQYF
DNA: TGTGCCAGCAGCTTAGCGCCGAACTACAATGAGCAGTACTTC

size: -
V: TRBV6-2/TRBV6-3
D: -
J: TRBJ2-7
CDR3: CASSNSGTLSYEQYF
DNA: TGTGCCAGCAGCAACTCCGGGACTCTCTCCTACGAGCAGTACTTC

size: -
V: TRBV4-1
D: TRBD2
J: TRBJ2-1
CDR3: CASSQDGTSAHNEQFF
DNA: TGCGCCAGCAGCCAAGACGGGACTAGCGCTCACAATGAGCAGTTCTTC

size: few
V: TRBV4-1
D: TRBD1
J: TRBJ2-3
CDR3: CASSQTGTDTDTQYF
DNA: TGCGCCAGCAGTCAGACAGGGACCGACACAGATACGCAGTATTTT

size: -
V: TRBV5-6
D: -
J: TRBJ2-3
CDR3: CASSLDSAAGGYRQYF
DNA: TGTGCCAGCAGCTTGGATTCTGCGGCAGGCGGGTATAGGCAGTATTTT

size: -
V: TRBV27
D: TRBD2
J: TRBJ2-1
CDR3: CASSLAASGLSGEQFF
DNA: TGTGCCAGCAGTTTAGCTGCTAGCGGGTTGTCGGGTGAGCAGTTCTTC

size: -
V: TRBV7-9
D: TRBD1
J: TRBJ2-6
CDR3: CASSSRDREGNVLTF
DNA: TGTGCCAGCAGCTCCCGGGACAGGGAAGGCAACGTCCTGACTTTC

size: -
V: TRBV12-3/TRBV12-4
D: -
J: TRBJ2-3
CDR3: CASTFRSDTQYF
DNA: TGTGCCAGTACCTTCCGGTCGGATACGCAGTATTTT

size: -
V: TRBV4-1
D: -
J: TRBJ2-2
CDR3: CASCLSVSEAGELFF
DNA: TGCGCCAGCTGCCTTTCTGTTAGCGAGGCCGGGGAGCTGTTTTTT

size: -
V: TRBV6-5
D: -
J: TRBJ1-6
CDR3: CASSRDSKGSPLHF
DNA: TGTGCCAGCAGCCGTGACAGCAAAGGTTCACCCCTCCACTTT

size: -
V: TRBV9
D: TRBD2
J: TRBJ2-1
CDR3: CASSPTGTSAFSYEQFF
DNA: TGTGCCAGCAGCCCCACCGGGACTAGCGCCTTCTCCTACGAGCAGTTCTTC

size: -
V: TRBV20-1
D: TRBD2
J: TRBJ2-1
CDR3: CSARESVGGEQFF
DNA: TGCAGTGCTAGAGAAAGCGTGGGGGGGGAGCAGTTCTTC

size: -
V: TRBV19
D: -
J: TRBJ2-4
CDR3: CASSMGNHGNIQYF
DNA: TGTGCCAGTAGTATGGGCAACCACGGAAACATTCAGTACTTC

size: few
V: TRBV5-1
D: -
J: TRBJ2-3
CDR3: CASSLLDGVSSTDTQYF
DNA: TGCGCCAGCAGCCTACTTGACGGGGTGTCTAGCACAGATACGCAGTATTTT

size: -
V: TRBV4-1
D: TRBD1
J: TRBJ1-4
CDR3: CASSQEAGTGEEKLFF
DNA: TGCGCCAGCAGCCAAGAGGCCGGGACAGGGGAAGAAAAACTGTTTTTT

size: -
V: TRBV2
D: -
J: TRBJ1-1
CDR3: CASTPHTEAFF
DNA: TGTGCCAGCACCCCCCACACTGAAGCTTTCTTT

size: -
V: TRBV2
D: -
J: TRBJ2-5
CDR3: CASRVTETQYF
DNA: TGTGCCAGCAGGGTTACGGAGACCCAGTACTTC

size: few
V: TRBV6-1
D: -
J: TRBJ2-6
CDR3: CASSERPGESGANVLTF
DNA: TGTGCCAGCAGTGAACGCCCGGGGGAGTCTGGGGCCAACGTCCTGACTTTC

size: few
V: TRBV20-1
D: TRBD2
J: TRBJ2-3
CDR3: CSAHPGLQDTDTQYF
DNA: TGCAGTGCCCACCCGGGACTACAAGACACAGATACGCAGTATTTT

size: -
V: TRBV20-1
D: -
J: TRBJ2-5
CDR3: CSARLLIQETQYF
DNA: TGCAGTGCTAGATTACTTATCCAAGAGACCCAGTACTTC

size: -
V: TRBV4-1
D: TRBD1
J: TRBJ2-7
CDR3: CASSPPTGSSYEQYF
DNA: TGCGCCAGCAGCCCCCCGACAGGGAGCTCCTACGAGCAGTACTTC

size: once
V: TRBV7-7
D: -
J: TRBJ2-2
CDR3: CAGSPAGTYTGELFF
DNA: TGTGCCGGCAGCCCGGCGGGGACGTACACCGGGGAGCTGTTTTTT

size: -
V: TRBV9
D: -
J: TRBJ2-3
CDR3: CASSVGGQGWVGTDTQYF
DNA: TGTGCCAGCAGCGTAGGGGGCCAGGGGTGGGTAGGCACAGATACGCAGTATTTT

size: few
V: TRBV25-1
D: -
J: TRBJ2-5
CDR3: CASSLGPVGYF
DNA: TGTGCCAGCAGTCTTGGACCCGTAGGGTACTTC

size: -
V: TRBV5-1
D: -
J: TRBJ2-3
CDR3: CASRPLPAGSTDTQYF
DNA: TGCGCCAGCCGCCCCCTCCCGGCGGGAAGCACAGATACGCAGTATTTT

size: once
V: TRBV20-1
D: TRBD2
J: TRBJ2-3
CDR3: CSVSSGGTYDTDTQYF
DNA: TGCAGTGTCTCTAGCGGGGGGACTTACGACACAGATACGCAGTATTTT

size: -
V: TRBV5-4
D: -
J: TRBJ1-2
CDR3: CASSPPTSLEGYTF
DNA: TGTGCCAGCAGCCCACCGACCAGCCTAGAGGGCTACACCTTC